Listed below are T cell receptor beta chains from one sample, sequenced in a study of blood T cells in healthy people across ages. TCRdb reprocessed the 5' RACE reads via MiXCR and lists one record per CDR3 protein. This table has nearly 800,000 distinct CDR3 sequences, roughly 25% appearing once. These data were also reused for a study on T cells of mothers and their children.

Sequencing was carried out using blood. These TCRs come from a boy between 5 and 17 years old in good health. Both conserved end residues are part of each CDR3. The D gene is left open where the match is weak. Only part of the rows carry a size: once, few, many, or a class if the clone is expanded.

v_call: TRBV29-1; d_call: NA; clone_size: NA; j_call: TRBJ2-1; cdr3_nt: TGCAGCGTTTCGGTAGCCTACTACAATGAGCAGTTCTTC; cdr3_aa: CSVSVAYYNEQFF
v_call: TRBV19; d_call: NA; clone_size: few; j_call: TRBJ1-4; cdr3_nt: TGTGCCAGTAGTACCCCGTGGGGGAGAGATGAAAAACTGTTTTTT; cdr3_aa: CASSTPWGRDEKLFF
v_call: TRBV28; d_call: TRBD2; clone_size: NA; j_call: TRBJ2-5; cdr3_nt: TGTGCCAGCAGTTTGGGGAGGGTCTTTCCGGGAACTGGGGAGACCCAGTACTTC; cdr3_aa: CASSLGRVFPGTGETQYF
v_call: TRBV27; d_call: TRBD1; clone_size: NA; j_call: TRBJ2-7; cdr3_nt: TGTGCCAGCACGAAACAGGGGCGTACGGAGCAGTACTTC; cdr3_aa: CASTKQGRTEQYF
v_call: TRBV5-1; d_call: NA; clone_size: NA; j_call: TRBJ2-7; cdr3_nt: TGCGCCAGCAGCTTGGACCCCAAACCCTCCTACGAGCAGTACTTC; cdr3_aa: CASSLDPKPSYEQYF
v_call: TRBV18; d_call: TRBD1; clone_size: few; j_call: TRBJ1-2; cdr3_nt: TGTGCCAGCTCACAGGAAGGAGGACAGGGGGAATATGGCTACACCTTC; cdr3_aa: CASSQEGGQGEYGYTF
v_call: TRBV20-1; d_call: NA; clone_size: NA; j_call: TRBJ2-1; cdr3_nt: TGCAGTGCTAGAGTCATAGGGGCGAGCTCCTACAATGAGCAGTTCTTC; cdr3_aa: CSARVIGASSYNEQFF
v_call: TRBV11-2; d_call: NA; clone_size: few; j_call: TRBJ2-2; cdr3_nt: TGTGCCAGCAGCCTAAGGACACCGAACACCGGGGAGCTGTTTTTT; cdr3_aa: CASSLRTPNTGELFF
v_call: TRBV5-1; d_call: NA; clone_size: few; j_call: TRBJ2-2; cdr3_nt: TGCGCCAGCAGCTTGGTGCGGGGATCGGACACCGGGGAGCTGTTTTTT; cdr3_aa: CASSLVRGSDTGELFF
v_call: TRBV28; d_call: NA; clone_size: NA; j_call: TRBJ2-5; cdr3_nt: TGTGCCAGCAGTTTGGTGTCTGGGGGACAAGAGACCCAGTACTTC; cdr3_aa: CASSLVSGGQETQYF
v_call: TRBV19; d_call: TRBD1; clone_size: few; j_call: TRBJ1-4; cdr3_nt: TGTGCCAGTAGTACGACAGGGGTAGGCGAAAAACTGTTTTTT; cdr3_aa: CASSTTGVGEKLFF
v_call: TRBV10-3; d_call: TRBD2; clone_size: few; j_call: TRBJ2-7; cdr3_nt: TGTGCCATCAGTGAGGGGCGGGGGGCCTACGAGCAGTACTTC; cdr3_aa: CAISEGRGAYEQYF
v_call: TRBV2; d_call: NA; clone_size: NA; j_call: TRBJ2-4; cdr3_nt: TGTGCCAGCAGTGGAGGACAGCTAGCCAAAAACATTCAGTACTTC; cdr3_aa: CASSGGQLAKNIQYF
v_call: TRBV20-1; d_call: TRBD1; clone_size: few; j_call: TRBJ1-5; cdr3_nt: TGCAGTGCCTGGCAGGGGGACAATCAGCCCCAGCATTTT; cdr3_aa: CSAWQGDNQPQHF
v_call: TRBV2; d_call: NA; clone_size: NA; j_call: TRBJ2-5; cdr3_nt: TGTGCCAGCAGTGGTAGACCCGGCACAGAGACCCAGTACTTC; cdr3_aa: CASSGRPGTETQYF
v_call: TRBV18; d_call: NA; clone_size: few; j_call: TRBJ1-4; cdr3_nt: TGTGCCAGCTCACCATCGGGACGGATTAATGAAAAACTGTTTTTT; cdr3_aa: CASSPSGRINEKLFF
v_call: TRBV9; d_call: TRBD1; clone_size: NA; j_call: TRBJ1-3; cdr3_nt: TGTGCCAGCAGCGCTACAGGGGTGACGGGAAACACCATATATTTT; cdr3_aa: CASSATGVTGNTIYF
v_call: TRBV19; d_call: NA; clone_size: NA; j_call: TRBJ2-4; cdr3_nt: TGTGCCAGTAGTCAGTTTGATGAAAACATTCAGTACTTC; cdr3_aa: CASSQFDENIQYF
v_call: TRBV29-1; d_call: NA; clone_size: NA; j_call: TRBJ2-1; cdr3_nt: TGCAGCGTTAAATCGGGGCTGATCTCCTACAATGAGCAGTTCTTC; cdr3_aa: CSVKSGLISYNEQFF
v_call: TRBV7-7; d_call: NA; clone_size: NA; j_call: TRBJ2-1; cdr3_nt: TGTGCTAGCAGCGGCAATGGGGGTAATGAGCAGTTCTTC; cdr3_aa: CASSGNGGNEQFF
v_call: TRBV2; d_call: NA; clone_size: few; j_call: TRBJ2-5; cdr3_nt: TGTGCCAGCAGTGAAAGGAGCGCCTACCAAGAGACCCAGTACTTC; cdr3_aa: CASSERSAYQETQYF
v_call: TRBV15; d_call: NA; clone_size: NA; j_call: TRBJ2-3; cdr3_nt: TGTGCCACCACAGCCCCAGGGACGAGCACAGATACGCAGTATTTT; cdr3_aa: CATTAPGTSTDTQYF
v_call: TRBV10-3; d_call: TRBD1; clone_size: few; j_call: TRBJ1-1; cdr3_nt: TGTGCCATCAACACCCCAGGGGGGACTGAAGCTTTCTTT; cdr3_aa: CAINTPGGTEAFF
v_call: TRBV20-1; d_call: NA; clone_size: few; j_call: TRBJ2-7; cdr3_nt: TGCAGTGCTAGACCTCAGGGTGTCTACGAGCAGTACTTC; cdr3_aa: CSARPQGVYEQYF
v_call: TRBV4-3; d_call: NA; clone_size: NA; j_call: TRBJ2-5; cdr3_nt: TGCGCCAGCAGCCAAGATTGGCAGGGGTGGGAGACCCAGTACTTC; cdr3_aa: CASSQDWQGWETQYF
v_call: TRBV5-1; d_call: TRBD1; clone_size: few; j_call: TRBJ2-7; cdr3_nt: TGCGCCAGCAGTTGGGACAGGGTTTCCTACGAGCAGTACTTC; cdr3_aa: CASSWDRVSYEQYF
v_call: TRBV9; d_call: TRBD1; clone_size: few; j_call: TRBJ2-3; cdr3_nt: TGTGCCAGCAGCGTAGTAGAGGGGGCGATCCCAGATACGCAGTATTTT; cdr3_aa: CASSVVEGAIPDTQYF
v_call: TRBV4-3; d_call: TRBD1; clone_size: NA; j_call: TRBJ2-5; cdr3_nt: TGCGCCAGCAGCCGAACCCTAGTTGGACAGGGGGCTTGGGTGACCCAGTACTTC; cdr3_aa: CASSRTLVGQGAWVTQYF
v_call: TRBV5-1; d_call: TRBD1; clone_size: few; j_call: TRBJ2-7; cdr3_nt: TGCGCCAGCAGCCAAGGACAGGGGCCCCCTGAAGACGAGCAGTACTTC; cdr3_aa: CASSQGQGPPEDEQYF
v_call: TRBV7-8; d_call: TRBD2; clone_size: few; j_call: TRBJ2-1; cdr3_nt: TGTGCCAGTAGCCCTAAGGTATCCGGGACTACCGTAACAGCGAGACAAGAGACTTTTTACTTC; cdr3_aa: CASSPKVSGTTVTARQETFYF
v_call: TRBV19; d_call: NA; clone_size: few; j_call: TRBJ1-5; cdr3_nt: TGTGCCAGTAGGTCAACGGGGTACCGTTCTGGCAATCAGCCCCAGCATTTT; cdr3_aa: CASRSTGYRSGNQPQHF
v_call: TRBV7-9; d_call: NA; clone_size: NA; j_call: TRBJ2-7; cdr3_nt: TGTGCCAGCAGCTCGACCACGGGGAACCTCGAGCAGTACTTC; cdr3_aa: CASSSTTGNLEQYF
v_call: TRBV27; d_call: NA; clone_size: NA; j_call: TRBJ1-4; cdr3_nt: TGTGCCAGCAGTTTCATGTTAGGAGGGACGGACGGCCTGTTTTTT; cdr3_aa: CASSFMLGGTDGLFF
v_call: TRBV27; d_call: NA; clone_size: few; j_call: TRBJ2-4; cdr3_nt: TGTGCCAGCAAGGGTGTAGGAAACATTCAGTACTTC; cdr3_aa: CASKGVGNIQYF
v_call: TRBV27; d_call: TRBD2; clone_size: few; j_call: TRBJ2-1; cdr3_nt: TGTGCCAGCAGTAGCGGGGGGACGAGCTCCTACAATGAGCAGTTCTTC; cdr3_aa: CASSSGGTSSYNEQFF
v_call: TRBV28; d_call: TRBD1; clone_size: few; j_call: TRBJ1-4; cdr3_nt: TGTGCCAGCAGTTTACCCGGGACAGGACGCAAAAAACTGTTTTTT; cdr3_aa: CASSLPGTGRKKLFF
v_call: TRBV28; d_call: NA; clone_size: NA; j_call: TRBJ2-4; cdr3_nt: TGTGCCAGCAGCCCCGATTTGGACATTCAGTACTTC; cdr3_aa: CASSPDLDIQYF
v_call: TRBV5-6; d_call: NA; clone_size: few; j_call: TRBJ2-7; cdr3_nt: TGTGCCAGCAGCACCGGGAGAAACGAGCAGTACTTC; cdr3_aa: CASSTGRNEQYF
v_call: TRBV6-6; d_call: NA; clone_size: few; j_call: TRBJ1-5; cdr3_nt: TGTGCCAGCAGTGTGGCAGGTTATTATCAGCCCCAGCATTTT; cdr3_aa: CASSVAGYYQPQHF
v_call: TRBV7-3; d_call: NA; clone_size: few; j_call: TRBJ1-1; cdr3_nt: TGTGCCAGCAGCCCTACAGGGAGCAACACTGAAGCTTTCTTT; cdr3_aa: CASSPTGSNTEAFF
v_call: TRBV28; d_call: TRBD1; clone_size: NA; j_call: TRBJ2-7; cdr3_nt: TGTGCCAGCAGGGCCCACGGGACAGGGGGTTACGAGCAGTACTTC; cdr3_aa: CASRAHGTGGYEQYF
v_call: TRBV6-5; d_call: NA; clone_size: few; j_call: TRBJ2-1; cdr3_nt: TGTGCCAGCAGTTCATCAGGGACGGGATATTTCAATGAGCAGTTCTTC; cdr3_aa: CASSSSGTGYFNEQFF
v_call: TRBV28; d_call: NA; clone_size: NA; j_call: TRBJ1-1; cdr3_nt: TGTGCCAGCCACACTGGGCTGGGAAGTGAAGCTTTCTTT; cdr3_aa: CASHTGLGSEAFF
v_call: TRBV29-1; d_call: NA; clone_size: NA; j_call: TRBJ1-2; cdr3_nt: TGCAGCGTTTCGGGGACCGACAACTATGGCTACACCTTC; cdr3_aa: CSVSGTDNYGYTF
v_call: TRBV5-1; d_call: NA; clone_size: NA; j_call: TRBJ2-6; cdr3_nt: TGCGCCAGCAGCTTGGATGGGGTAGCTGGGGCCAACGTCCTGACTTTC; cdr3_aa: CASSLDGVAGANVLTF
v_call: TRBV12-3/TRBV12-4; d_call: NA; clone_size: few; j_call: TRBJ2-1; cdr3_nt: TGTGCCAGCAGCCCCCTGATAGTGCAGTTCTTC; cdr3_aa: CASSPLIVQFF
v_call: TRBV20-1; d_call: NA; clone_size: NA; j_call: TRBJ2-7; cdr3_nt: TGCAGTGGACACCGCTACGAGCAGTACTTC; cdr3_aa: CSGHRYEQYF
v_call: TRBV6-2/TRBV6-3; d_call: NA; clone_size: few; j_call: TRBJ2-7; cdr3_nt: TGTGCCAGCAGTTACCCTGACTCCTACGAGCAGTACTTC; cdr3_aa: CASSYPDSYEQYF
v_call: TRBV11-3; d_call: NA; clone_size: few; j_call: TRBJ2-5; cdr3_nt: TGTGCCAGCAGCTCGTCCGCGACCCTCCAAGAGACCCAGTACTTC; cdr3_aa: CASSSSATLQETQYF
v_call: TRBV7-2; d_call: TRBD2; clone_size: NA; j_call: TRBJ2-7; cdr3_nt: TGTGCCAGCAGCCCCTCGGGTCTGGGACTAGAGGCCTACGAGCAGTACTTC; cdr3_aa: CASSPSGLGLEAYEQYF
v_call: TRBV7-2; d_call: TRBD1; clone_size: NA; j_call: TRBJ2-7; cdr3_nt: TGTGCCAGCAGCTTAGGATCGGGGACAGGGTCTTACGAGCAGTACTTC; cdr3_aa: CASSLGSGTGSYEQYF
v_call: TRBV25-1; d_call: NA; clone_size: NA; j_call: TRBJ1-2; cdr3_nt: TGTGCCAGCAGTGTCGGCAGCTTATATGGCTACACCTTC; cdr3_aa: CASSVGSLYGYTF
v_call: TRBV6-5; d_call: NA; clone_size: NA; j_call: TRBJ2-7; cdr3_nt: TGTGCCAGCAGCCGAGGGGTGTCCTACGAGCAGTACTTC; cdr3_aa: CASSRGVSYEQYF
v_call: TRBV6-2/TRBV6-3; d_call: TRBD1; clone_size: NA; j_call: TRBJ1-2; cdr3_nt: TGTGCCAGCAACGATGACAGGGCCTACTATGGCTACACCTTC; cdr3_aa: CASNDDRAYYGYTF
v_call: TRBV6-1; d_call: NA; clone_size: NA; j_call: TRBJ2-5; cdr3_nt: TGTGCCAGCACGACACCTTTGGGGACTGCGAAAAGAAGTCAGGGGGAGACCCAGTACTTC; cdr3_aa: CASTTPLGTAKRSQGETQYF
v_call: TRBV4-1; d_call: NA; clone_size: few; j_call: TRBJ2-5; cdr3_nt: TGCGCCAGCAGCCAAGTGGTAGCCAGACAAGAGACCCAGTACTTC; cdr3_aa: CASSQVVARQETQYF
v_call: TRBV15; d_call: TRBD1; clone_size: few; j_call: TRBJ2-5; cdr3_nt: TGTGCCACCAGCAGAGATACAGGGGCCGGCCAAGAGACCCAGTACTTC; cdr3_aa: CATSRDTGAGQETQYF
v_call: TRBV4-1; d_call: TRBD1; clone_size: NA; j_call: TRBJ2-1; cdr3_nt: TGCGCCAGCAGCCAAGAGGGGTTCGGGACAGGGGGCAATGAGCAGTTCTTC; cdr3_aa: CASSQEGFGTGGNEQFF